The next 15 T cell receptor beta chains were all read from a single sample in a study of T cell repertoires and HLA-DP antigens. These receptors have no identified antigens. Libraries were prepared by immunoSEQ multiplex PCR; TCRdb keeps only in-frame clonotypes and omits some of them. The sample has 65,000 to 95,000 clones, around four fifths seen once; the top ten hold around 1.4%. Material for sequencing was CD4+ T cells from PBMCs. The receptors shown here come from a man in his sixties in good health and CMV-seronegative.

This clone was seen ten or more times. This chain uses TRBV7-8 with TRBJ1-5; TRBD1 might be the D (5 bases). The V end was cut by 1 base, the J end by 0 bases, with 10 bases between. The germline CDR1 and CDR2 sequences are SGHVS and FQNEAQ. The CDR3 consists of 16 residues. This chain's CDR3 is CASSLGRGFSNQPQHF. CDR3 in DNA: TGTGCCAGCAGCTTAGGGCGGGGCTTTAGCAATCAGCCCCAGCATTTT.

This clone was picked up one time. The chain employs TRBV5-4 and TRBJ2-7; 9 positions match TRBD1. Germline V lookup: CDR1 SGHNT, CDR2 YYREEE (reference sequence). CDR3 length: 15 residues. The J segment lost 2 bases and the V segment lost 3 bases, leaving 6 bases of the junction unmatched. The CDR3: CASSSPGQGTYEQYF. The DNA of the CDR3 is TGTGCCAGCAGCTCACCGGGACAGGGCACCTACGAGCAGTACTTC.

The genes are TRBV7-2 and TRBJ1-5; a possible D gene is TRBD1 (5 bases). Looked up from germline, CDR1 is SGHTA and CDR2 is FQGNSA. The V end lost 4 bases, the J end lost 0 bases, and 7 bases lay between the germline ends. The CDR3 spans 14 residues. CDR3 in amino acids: CASSWDVSNQPQHF. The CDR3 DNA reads TGTGCCAGCAGCTGGGACGTTAGCAATCAGCCCCAGCATTTT. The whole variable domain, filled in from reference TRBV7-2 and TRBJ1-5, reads GAGVSQSPSNKVTEKGKDVELRCDPISGHTALYWYRQSLGQGLEFLIYFQGNSAPDKSGLPSDRFSAERTGGSVSTLTIQRTQQEDSAVYLCASSWDVSNQPQHFGDGTRLSIL.

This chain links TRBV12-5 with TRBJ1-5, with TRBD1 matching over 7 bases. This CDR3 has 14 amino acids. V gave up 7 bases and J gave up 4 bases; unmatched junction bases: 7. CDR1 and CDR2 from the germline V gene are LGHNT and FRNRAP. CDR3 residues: CASAPDRQNQPQHF. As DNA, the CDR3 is TGTGCTAGTGCTCCGGACAGGCAGAATCAGCCCCAGCATTTT.

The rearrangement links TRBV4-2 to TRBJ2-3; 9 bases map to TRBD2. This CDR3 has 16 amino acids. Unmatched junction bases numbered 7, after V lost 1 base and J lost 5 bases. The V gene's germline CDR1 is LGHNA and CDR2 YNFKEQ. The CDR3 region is CASSQGLAGVVDTQYF. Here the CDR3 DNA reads TGTGCCAGCAGCCAAGGATTAGCGGGAGTAGTAGATACGCAGTATTTT.

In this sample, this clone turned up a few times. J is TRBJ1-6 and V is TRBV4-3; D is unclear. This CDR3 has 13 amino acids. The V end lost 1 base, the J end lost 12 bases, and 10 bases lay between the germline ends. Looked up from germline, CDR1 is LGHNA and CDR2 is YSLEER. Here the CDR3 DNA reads TGCGCCAGCAGCCAAGGAAACGGCCTACCCCTCCACTTT. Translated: CASSQGNGLPLHF.

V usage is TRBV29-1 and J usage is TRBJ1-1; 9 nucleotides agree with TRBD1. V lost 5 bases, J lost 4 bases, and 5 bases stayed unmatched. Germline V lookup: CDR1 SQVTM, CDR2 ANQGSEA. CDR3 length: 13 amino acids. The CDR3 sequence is CSVSTGGSTEAFF. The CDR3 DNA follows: TGCAGCGTTTCGACAGGGGGAAGCACTGAAGCTTTCTTT.

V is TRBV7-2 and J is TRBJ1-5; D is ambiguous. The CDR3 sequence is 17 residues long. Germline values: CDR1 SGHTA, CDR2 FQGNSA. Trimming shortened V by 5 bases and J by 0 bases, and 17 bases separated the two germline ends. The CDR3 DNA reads TGTGCCAGCAGCCCCGACCCGGGCAGCACTAGCAATCAGCCCCAGCATTTT. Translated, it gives CASSPDPGSTSNQPQHF.

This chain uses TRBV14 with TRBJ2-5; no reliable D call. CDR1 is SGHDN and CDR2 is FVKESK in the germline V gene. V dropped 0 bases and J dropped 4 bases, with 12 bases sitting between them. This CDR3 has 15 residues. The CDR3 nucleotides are TGTGCCAGCAGCCAAGAGATGACACCTTCAGAGACCCAGTACTTC. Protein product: CASSQEMTPSETQYF. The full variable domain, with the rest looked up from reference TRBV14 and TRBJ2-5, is EAGVTQFPSHSVIEKGQTVTLRCDPISGHDNLYWYRRVMGKEIKFLLHFVKESKQDESGMPNNRFLAERTGGTYSTLKVQPAELEDSGVYFCASSQEMTPSETQYFGPGTRLLVL.

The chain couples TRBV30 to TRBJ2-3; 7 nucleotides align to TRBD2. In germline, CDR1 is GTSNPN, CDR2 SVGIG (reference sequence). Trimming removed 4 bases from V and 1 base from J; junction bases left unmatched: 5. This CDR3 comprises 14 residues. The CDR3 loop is CAWNIRGGTDTQYF. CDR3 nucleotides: TGTGCCTGGAATATTCGGGGGGGCACAGATACGCAGTATTTT.

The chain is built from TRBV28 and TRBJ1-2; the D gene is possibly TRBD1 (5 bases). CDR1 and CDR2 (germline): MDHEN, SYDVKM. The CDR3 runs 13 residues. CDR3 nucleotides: TGTGCGTGGGGGAGGGGCTTAAGCTATGGCTACACCTTC. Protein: CAWGRGLSYGYTF.

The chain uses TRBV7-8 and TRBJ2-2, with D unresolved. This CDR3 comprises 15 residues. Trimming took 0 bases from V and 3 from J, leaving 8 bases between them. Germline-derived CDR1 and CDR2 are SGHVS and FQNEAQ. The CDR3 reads CASSLAGLDTGELFF. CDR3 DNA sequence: TGTGCCAGCAGCTTAGCGGGATTGGACACCGGGGAGCTGTTTTTT.

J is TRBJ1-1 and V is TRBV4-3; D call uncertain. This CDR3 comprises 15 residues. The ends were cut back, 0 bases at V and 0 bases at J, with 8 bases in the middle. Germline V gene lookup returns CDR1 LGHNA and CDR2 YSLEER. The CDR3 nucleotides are TGCGCCAGCAGCCAAGATTTGACTTTGAACACTGAAGCTTTCTTT. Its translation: CASSQDLTLNTEAFF.

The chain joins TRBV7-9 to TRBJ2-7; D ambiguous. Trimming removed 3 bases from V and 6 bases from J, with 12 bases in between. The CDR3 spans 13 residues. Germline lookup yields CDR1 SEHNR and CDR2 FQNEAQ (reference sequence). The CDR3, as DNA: TGTGCCAGCAGCTTGAATTCAAATTTCGAGCAGTACGTC. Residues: CASSLNSNFEQYV.

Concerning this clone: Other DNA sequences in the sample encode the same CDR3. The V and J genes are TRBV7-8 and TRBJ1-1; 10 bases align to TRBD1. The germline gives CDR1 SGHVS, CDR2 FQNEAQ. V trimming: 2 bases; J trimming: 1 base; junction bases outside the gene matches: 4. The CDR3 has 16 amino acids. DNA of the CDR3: TGTGCCAGCAGCTTACGGGACAGGGGATCGAACACTGAAGCTTTCTTT. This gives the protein CASSLRDRGSNTEAFF.